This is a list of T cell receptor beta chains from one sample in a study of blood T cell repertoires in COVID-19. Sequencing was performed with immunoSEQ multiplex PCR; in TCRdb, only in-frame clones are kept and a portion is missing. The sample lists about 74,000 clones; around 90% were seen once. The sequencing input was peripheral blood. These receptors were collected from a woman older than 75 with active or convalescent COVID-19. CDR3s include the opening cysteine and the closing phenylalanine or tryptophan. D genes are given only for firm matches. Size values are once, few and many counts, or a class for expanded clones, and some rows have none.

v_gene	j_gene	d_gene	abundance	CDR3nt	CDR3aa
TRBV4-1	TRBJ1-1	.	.	TGCGCCAGCAGCCACCCCCCCCCGGGGGGTGACACTGAAGCTTTCTTT	CASSHPPPGGDTEAFF
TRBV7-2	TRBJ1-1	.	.	TGTGCCAGCAGCTTAGGTCAGCCAGGGGCTGAAGCTTTCTTT	CASSLGQPGAEAFF
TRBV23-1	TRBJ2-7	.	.	TGCGCCAGCAGTCAATCGGGGCAGGGGAGAAACGAGCAGTACTTC	CASSQSGQGRNEQYF
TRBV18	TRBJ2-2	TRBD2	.	TGTGCCAGCTCACCTAGACTAACCGGGACTAGGAACACCGGGGAGCTGTTTTTT	CASSPRLTGTRNTGELFF
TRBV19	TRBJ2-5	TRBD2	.	TGTGCCAGTAGTACGGGGGGGGGAGAGACCCAGTACTTC	CASSTGGGETQYF
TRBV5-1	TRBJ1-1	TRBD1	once	TGCGCCAGCAGCTCCCAACAGGGGGCTGGCACTGAAGCTTTCTTT	CASSSQQGAGTEAFF
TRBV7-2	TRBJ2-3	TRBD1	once	TGTGCCAGCAGCTCGAGGACAGGGGGCACAGATACGCAGTATTTT	CASSSRTGGTDTQYF
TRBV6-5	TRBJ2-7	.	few	TGTGCCAGCAGTCCCCAGGAGGGCTACGAGCAGTACTTC	CASSPQEGYEQYF
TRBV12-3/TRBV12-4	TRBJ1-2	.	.	TGTGCCAGCCGGTACAGGGAAGGCTACACCTTC	CASRYREGYTF
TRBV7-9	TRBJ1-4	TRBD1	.	TGTGCCAGCAGCCAGGGACAGGGGATTGAAAAACTGTTTTTT	CASSQGQGIEKLFF
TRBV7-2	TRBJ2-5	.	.	TGTGCCAGCAGCTTCGCCGGACGGTCGAGGGCCTCGGACCAGTACTTC	CASSFAGRSRASDQYF
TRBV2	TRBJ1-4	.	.	TGTGCCAGCCTGTTCGCGGCAACTAATGAAAAACTGTTTTTT	CASLFAATNEKLFF
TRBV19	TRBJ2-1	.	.	TGTGCCAGTAGTGCCGGACTATTCGGCGAGCAGTTCTTC	CASSAGLFGEQFF
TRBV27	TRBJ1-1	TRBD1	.	TGTGCCAGCAGTTACAGGGGTCCGAACACTGAAGCTTTCTTT	CASSYRGPNTEAFF
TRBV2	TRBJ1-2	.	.	TGTGCCAGCACCATACAAGTCTATGGCTACACCTTC	CASTIQVYGYTF
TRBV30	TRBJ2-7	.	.	TGTGCCTGGAGGAATACAGGGTACGAGCAGTACTTC	CAWRNTGYEQYF
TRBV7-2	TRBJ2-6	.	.	TGTGCCAGCAGCACCCGGGTAGTCTCTGGGGCCAACGTCCTGACTTTC	CASSTRVVSGANVLTF
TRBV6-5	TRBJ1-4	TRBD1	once	TGTGCCAGCAGGACAGGGGGGGAAAAACTGTTTTTT	CASRTGGEKLFF
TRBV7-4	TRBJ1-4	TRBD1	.	TGTGCCAGCAGCCCGGGACAGGGGGGGAGCGGGAGCGTTAATGAAAAACTGTTTTTT	CASSPGQGGSGSVNEKLFF
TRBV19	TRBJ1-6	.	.	TGTGCCAGTACCGGGGGGACCTACAATTCACCCCTCCACTTT	CASTGGTYNSPLHF
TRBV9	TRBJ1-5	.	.	TGTGCCAGCAGCGCGACAGATTATAGCAATCAGCCCCAGCATTTT	CASSATDYSNQPQHF
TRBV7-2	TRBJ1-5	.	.	TGTGCCAGCAGCTTATATACATTTAGCAATCAGCCCCAGCATTTT	CASSLYTFSNQPQHF
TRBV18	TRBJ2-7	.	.	TGTGCCAGCTCACCAGGTCTAGCCGGCTACGAGCAGTACTTC	CASSPGLAGYEQYF
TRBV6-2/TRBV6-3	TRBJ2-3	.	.	TGTGCCAGCAGTTACTCTAGCGCCTCTAGCACAGATACGCAGTATTTT	CASSYSSASSTDTQYF
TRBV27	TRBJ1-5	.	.	TGTGCCAACAAACAGGGTGAGGATCAGCCCCAGCATTTT	CANKQGEDQPQHF
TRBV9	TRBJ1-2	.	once	TGTGCCAGCAAAGGCACAGCATCTAACTATGGCTACACCTTC	CASKGTASNYGYTF
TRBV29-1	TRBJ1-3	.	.	TGCAGCGTCGGCCGGGACATCGGAAACACCATATATTTT	CSVGRDIGNTIYF
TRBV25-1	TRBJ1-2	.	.	TGTGCCAGCAGTGATATGAGGGCTGACTATGGCTACACCTTC	CASSDMRADYGYTF